The rows below give T cell receptor beta chains drawn from one sample of a study of cytomegalovirus exposure and HLA in healthy donors. TCRdb keeps only in-frame clones here, not all; method: immunoSEQ multiplex PCR. The sample holds around 100,000 clones; 63% are singletons and the top ten take about 4.4%. The sequencing input was PBMCs. These receptors were taken from a human donor in good health. Both conserved end residues are trimmed from each CDR3.

J | V | CDR3
TRBJ2-7 | TRBV27 | ASSLSSTTYEQY
TRBJ2-7 | TRBV27 | ASSPGQEPYEQY
TRBJ2-6 | TRBV6-1 | ASGTQSSGANVLT
TRBJ1-6 | TRBV30 | AWTPIPDRNHSPLH
TRBJ1-2 | TRBV29-1 | SVAYRELYYGYT
TRBJ2-3 | TRBV11-2 | ASSPRQGQGDTQY
TRBJ1-1 | TRBV19 | ASSEWRELEAF
TRBJ2-1 | TRBV4-1 | ASSQQGLAGGPSSYNEQF
TRBJ2-7 | TRBV21-1 | ENHKRTSGTYEQY
- | TRBV4-2 | ASSPLGVHEQY
TRBJ2-7 | TRBV4-1 | ASSQEDRDSAYEQY
TRBJ2-7 | TRBV6-1 | ASSGTRTGENLDEQY
TRBJ1-2 | TRBV25-1 | ASSESVGGGYT
TRBJ1-1 | TRBV4-1 | ASSQESGNEAF
TRBJ2-5 | TRBV27 | ASSSQRDQETQY
TRBJ1-4 | TRBV5-1 | ASSPGTGSNEKLF
TRBJ2-1 | TRBV9 | ASSAGLAGSIEQF
TRBJ2-2 | TRBV27 | ASSISGMPGELF
TRBJ1-5 | TRBV4-1 | ASSQDREPQH
TRBJ1-5 | TRBV19 | ASKVQGSNQPQH
TRBJ2-5 | TRBV2 | ASSEGGGTQETQY
TRBJ2-1 | TRBV30 | AWSVSVIYNEQF
TRBJ2-5 | TRBV19 | ASSIGVAGDQETQY
TRBJ1-6 | TRBV15 | ATSPIRQGDSPLH
TRBJ2-7 | TRBV19 | ASSINMGGYEQY
TRBJ2-7 | TRBV4-1 | ASSHTTGGSYEQY
TRBJ2-6 | TRBV29-1 | SVEDQAATGANVLT
TRBJ2-1 | TRBV28 | ASSFRSNTNEQF
TRBJ2-3 | TRBV2 | ASGTSGNPTDTQY
TRBJ2-7 | TRBV27 | ASSLLSLGTSGRSYEQY
TRBJ2-1 | TRBV4-1 | ASSQLDMISYNEQF
TRBJ1-3 | TRBV19 | ASSMSGTGNGDTIY
TRBJ2-5 | TRBV6-5 | ASRSGTSKETQY
TRBJ1-5 | TRBV7-8 | ASSLGAGVNQPQH
TRBJ2-7 | TRBV5-4 | ASSFRTSGSEQY
TRBJ1-5 | TRBV28 | ASSPGGGWSNQPQH
TRBJ2-7 | TRBV4-1 | ASSQVLAGNSYEQY
TRBJ2-1 | TRBV11-2 | ASSLEGTSGGEQF
TRBJ2-3 | TRBV29-1 | SARRDRGKHTDTQY
TRBJ2-5 | TRBV30 | AWTFGVLGETQY
TRBJ2-5 | TRBV10-3 | AISEVADRVETQY
TRBJ2-2 | TRBV29-1 | SVRTGALNTGELF
TRBJ1-1 | TRBV6-5 | ASSPREGTEAF
TRBJ2-1 | TRBV7-9 | ASSAELAGATREQF
TRBJ2-2 | TRBV19 | ASSLNPTGELF
TRBJ1-2 | TRBV6-4 | ASSEAKAGPNSNYGYT
TRBJ2-5 | TRBV5-1 | ASSLTGGNQETQY
TRBJ2-2 | TRBV30 | AWSVLGLAGGFGELF
TRBJ2-7 | TRBV19 | ASSIAGGLEQY
TRBJ1-4 | TRBV5-1 | ASSLRAGFTEKLF
TRBJ2-1 | TRBV10-1 | ASSARTSGIYNEQF
TRBJ2-3 | TRBV29-1 | SVEDWRDTQY
TRBJ2-5 | TRBV29-1 | SARLAGGRETQY
TRBJ2-7 | TRBV28 | AVDRGLEQY
TRBJ2-1 | TRBV5-8 | ASSLAQGGLREQF
TRBJ2-2 | TRBV5-5 | ASSPRDSLTGELF